This entry is about one T cell receptor (beta chain). The sample comes from a study of shared clonotypes between healthy human individuals. Original methodology: ImmunoSEQ sequences covered only the junction and lacked quality scores; filtering therefore differed. Profiling relied on immunoSEQ multiplex PCR, and the TCRdb table lists in-frame clones only, not all of them. V, J and clone size are taken as reported in that table, and D and trimming were inferred from the DNA itself. The sample lists about 490,000 clones, 65% to 85% occurring once. The CDR3 covers 13 residues. CDR1 is KGHSH and CDR2 is LQKENI in the germline V gene. With V trimmed by 4 bases and J by 7 bases, 5 bases remained unmatched.

The TCR comes from a woman aged 35 to 49 in good health. Some clones in this sample may be carry-over from other donors' samples. Specimen: PBMCs. This chain uses TRBV18 with TRBJ1-2, with 8 bases lining up with TRBD1. CDR3 protein: CASSQDRVIGYTF. The CDR3 region has the DNA TGTGCCAGCTCACAGGACAGGGTTATTGGCTACACCTTC. The complete variable domain, with remaining parts taken from reference TRBV18 and TRBJ1-2, reads NAGVMQNPRHLVRRRGQEARLRCSPMKGHSHVYWYRQLPEEGLKFMVYLQKENIIDESGMPKERFSAEFPKEGPSILRIQQVVRGDSAAYFCASSQDRVIGYTFGSGTRLTVV.